The rows below give T cell receptor beta chains drawn from one sample of a study of T cell repertoires in cytomegalovirus infection. TCRdb passed the reads through MiXCR, listing each CDR3 protein once. The data show 150,000 to 200,000 distinct CDR3 sequences, roughly 9.8% seen once. Source material: PBMCs. The receptor set was obtained from a human donor in good health (CMV status not recorded). Some clones in this sample may be carry-over from other donors' samples. Each CDR3 is given without its conserved first and last residue. The order of the fields is CDR3 protein, clone size, V gene, J gene. Rows give clone size only sometimes, using once, few, many, or a class for an expanded clone.

CDR3: SVSRGFEAF
size: few
V: TRBV29-1
J: TRBJ1-1

CDR3: ASSLLGEAAKNIQY
size: many
V: TRBV11-2
J: TRBJ2-4

CDR3: SAENPGGRTDTQY
size: few
V: TRBV20-1
J: TRBJ2-3

CDR3: ASSYVQGAYEQY
size: many
V: TRBV6-2/TRBV6-3
J: TRBJ2-7

CDR3: ASSPSVGSPLH
size: many
V: TRBV11-2
J: TRBJ1-6

CDR3: ASSPGDTDTQY
size: few
V: TRBV11-2
J: TRBJ2-3

CDR3: SVYRDNEQF
size: .
V: TRBV29-1
J: TRBJ2-1

CDR3: ASSQYGTAQY
size: many
V: TRBV14
J: TRBJ2-3

CDR3: ASSTRSSGTSDVREQF
size: many
V: TRBV28
J: TRBJ2-1

CDR3: ASSGLAGMNTGELF
size: many
V: TRBV12-3/TRBV12-4
J: TRBJ2-2

CDR3: SARLSGSSYEQY
size: .
V: TRBV20-1
J: TRBJ2-7

CDR3: ASKVNTEAF
size: many
V: TRBV28
J: TRBJ1-1

CDR3: ASSLGLGATKNYGYT
size: .
V: TRBV5-6
J: TRBJ1-2

CDR3: ASSFLAGGRGTDTQY
size: .
V: TRBV5-4
J: TRBJ2-3

CDR3: SARAGGGNQPQH
size: few
V: TRBV20-1
J: TRBJ1-5

CDR3: ASSLALDFY
size: many
V: TRBV7-2
J: TRBJ2-7

CDR3: ASSLWVPYEQY
size: medium-sized
V: TRBV28
J: TRBJ2-7

CDR3: ASSPPPGTYNEQF
size: .
V: TRBV18
J: TRBJ2-1

CDR3: ASSTPEGGERGYT
size: .
V: TRBV19
J: TRBJ1-2

CDR3: SVSQGGDEQF
size: few
V: TRBV29-1
J: TRBJ2-1

CDR3: ASSPTGLAGDITKYNEQF
size: many
V: TRBV28
J: TRBJ2-1

CDR3: SVEGARGQGYT
size: once
V: TRBV29-1
J: TRBJ1-2

CDR3: ASRNIEAF
size: .
V: TRBV28
J: TRBJ1-1

CDR3: ASSFNRGETGGYLAKNIQY
size: many
V: TRBV28
J: TRBJ2-4

CDR3: ASSLGVIYPEAF
size: .
V: TRBV13
J: TRBJ1-1

CDR3: ASSGETLGTGELF
size: many
V: TRBV6-1
J: TRBJ2-2

CDR3: ASSFRGVSNQPQH
size: .
V: TRBV28
J: TRBJ1-5

CDR3: ASSPTRRTAYNEQF
size: many
V: TRBV28
J: TRBJ2-1

CDR3: ASRNPTGGGPGELF
size: many
V: TRBV7-6
J: TRBJ2-2

CDR3: SVEGQTYEQY
size: many
V: TRBV29-1
J: TRBJ2-7

CDR3: ASSQGGQGSNTEAF
size: .
V: TRBV14
J: TRBJ1-1

CDR3: ASRFGGGVLYEQY
size: many
V: TRBV28
J: TRBJ2-7

CDR3: ASSLGGVLYNEQF
size: many
V: TRBV7-2
J: TRBJ2-1

CDR3: ASSRTGGWGYT
size: many
V: TRBV2
J: TRBJ1-2

CDR3: ATKPTVYSNQPQH
size: many
V: TRBV2
J: TRBJ1-5

CDR3: ASSPVGSPQH
size: many
V: TRBV7-2
J: TRBJ1-5

CDR3: SVAGKNSGNTIY
size: few
V: TRBV29-1
J: TRBJ1-3

CDR3: ASREALGGKAPQH
size: once
V: TRBV6-1
J: TRBJ1-5

CDR3: ASSLAGTYTDTQY
size: few
V: TRBV6-2/TRBV6-3
J: TRBJ2-3

CDR3: SARMGAIPGELF
size: many
V: TRBV20-1
J: TRBJ2-2

CDR3: ATKSGAHSYEQY
size: many
V: TRBV15
J: TRBJ2-7